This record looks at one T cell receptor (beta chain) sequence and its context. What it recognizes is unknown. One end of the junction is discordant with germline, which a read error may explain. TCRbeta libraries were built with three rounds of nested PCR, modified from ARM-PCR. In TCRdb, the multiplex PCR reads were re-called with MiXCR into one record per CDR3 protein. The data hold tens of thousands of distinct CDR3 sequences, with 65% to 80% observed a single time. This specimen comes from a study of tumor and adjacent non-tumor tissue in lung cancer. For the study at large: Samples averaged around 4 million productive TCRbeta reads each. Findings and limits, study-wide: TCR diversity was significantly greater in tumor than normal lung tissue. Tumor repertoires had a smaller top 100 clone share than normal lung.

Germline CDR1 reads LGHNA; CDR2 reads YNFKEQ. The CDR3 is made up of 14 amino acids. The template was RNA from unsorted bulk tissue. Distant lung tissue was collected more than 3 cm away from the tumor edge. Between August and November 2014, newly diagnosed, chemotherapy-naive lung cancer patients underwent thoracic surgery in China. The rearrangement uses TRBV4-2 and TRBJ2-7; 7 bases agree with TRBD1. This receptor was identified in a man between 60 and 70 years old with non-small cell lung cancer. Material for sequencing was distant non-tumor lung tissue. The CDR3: CASIPTGSRDEQYF. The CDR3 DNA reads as TGCGCCAGCATCCCGACAGGGAGTAGGGACGAGCAGTACTTC.